Detailed here is one T cell receptor (beta chain). The target antigen is unknown. The sample comes from a study of T-cell memory formation after mild COVID-19. For the study at large: The study found TCR clusters largely donor specific. Study results and caveats: Specificity for SARS-CoV-2 was not confirmed among the second-wave clones peaking on day 37.

Barcoded TCR alpha and TCR beta cDNA libraries with UMIs came from 5'RACE using constant-segment primers. TCRdb independently ran MiXCR on the 5' RACE reads; one entry per CDR3 protein. The data contain about 410,000 distinct CDR3 sequences, over 15% of them seen just once; the ten biggest clones take up 20% to 25%. The CDR3 has 16 residues. V lost 4 bases, J lost 1 base, and 8 bases stayed unmatched. Germline V gene sequence: CDR1 LNHNV, CDR2 YYDKDF (reference sequence). Sample: PBMCs or a T cell subset sorted from them (not recorded which). The source of this sequence is a man aged 18-30 years who had mild COVID-19 (a few samples of this study predate the infection). Cell type and time point are not known. The V gene is TRBV15, the J gene TRBJ2-7, with TRBD1 matching over 9 bases. The CDR3, as DNA: TGTGCCACCAGCAACCCCGGGACAGGGATTTCCTACGAGCAGTACTTC. Protein: CATSNPGTGISYEQYF.